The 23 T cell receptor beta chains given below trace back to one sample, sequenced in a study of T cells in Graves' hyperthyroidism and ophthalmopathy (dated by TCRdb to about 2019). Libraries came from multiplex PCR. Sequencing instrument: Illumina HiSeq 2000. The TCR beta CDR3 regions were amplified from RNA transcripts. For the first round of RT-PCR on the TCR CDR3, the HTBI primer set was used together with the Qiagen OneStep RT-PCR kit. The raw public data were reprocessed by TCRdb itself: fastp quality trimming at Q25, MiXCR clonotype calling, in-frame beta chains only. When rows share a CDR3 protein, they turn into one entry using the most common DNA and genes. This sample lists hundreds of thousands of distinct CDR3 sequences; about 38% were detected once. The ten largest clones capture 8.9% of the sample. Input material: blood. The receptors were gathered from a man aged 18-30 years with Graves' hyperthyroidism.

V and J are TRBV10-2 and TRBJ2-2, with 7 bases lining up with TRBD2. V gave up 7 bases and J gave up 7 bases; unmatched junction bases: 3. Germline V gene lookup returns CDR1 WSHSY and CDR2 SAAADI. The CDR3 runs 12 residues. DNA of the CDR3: TGCGCCAGCACCCGGACTAGCGGGGAGCTGTTTTTT. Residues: CASTRTSGELFF.

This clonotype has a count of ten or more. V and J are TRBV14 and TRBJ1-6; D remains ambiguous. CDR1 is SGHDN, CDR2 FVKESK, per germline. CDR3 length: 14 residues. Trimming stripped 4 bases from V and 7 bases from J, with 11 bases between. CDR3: CASSLYGSNSPLHF. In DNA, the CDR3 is TGTGCCAGCAGCCTATACGGGAGCAATTCACCCCTCCACTTT.

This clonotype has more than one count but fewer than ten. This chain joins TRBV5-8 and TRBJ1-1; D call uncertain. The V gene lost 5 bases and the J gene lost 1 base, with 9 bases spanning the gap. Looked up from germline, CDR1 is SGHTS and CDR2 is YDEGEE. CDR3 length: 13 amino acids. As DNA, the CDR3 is TGTGCCAGCAGGGTCGTTCCGAACACTGAAGCTTTCTTT. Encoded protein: CASRVVPNTEAFF.

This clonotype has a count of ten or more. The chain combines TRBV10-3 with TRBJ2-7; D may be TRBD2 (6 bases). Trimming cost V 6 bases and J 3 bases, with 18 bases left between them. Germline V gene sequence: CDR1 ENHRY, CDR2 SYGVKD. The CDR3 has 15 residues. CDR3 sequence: CAISPRPSANYEQYF. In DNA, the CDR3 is TGTGCCATCAGCCCCCGCCCTAGCGCGAACTACGAGCAGTACTTC.

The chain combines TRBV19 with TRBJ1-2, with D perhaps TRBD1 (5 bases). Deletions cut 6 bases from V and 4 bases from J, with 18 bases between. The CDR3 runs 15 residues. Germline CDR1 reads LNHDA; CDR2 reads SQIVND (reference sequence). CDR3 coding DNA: TGTGCCAGTAGCTCCAGTGGGGGGACTACCTATGGCTACACCTTC. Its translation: CASSSSGGTTYGYTF.

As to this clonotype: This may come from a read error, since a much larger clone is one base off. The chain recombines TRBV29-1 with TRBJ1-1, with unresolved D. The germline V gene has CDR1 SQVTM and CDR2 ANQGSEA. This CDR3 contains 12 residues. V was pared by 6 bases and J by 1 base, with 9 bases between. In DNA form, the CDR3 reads TGCAGCGTAGGGCCGACGAACACTGAAGCTTTCTTT. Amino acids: CSVGPTNTEAFF. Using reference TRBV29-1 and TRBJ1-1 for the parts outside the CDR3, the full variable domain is SAVISQKPSRDICQRGTSLTIQCQVDSQVTMMFWYRQQPGQSLTLIATANQGSEATYESGFVIDKFPISRPNLTFSTLTVSNMSPEDSSIYLCSVGPTNTEAFFGQGTRLTVV.

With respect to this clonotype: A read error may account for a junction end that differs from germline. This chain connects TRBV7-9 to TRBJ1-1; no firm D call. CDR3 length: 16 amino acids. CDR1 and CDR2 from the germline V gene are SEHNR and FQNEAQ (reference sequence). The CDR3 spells CASTLYRGGMNTEAFF. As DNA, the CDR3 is TGTGCCAGCACCTTATATCGCGGAGGCATGAACACTGAAGCTTTCTTT.

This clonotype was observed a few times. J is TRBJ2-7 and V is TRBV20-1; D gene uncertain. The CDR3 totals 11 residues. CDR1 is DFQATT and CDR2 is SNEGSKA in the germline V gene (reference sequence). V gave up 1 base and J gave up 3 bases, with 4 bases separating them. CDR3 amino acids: CSARARYEQYF. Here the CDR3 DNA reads TGCAGTGCTAGAGCCCGCTACGAGCAGTACTTC.

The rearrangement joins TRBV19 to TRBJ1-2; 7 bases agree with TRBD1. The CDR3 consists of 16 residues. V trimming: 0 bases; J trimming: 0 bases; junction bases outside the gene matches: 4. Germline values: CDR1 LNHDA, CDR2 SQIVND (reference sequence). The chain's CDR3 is CASSIDWDRSNYGYTF. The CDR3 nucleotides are TGTGCCAGTAGTATAGATTGGGACAGATCTAACTATGGCTACACCTTC.

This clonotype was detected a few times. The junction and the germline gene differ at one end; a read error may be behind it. CDR3 nucleotide sequence: TGTGCCAGCAGCCTCGCGGTAGGGACATTGGCCGGGGAGCTGTTTTTT. Protein sequence: CASSLAVGTLAGELFF. The chain couples TRBV4-1 to TRBJ2-2, with D possibly matching TRBD1 (6 bases). From germline, CDR1 is MGHRA and CDR2 YSYEKL. The CDR3 is 16 residues long.

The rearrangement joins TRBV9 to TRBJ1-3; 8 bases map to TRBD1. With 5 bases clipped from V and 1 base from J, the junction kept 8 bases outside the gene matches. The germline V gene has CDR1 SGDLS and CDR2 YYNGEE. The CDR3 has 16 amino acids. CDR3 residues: CASSTPDRDSGNTIYF. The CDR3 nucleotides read TGTGCCAGCAGTACTCCGGACAGGGATTCTGGAAACACCATATATTTT.

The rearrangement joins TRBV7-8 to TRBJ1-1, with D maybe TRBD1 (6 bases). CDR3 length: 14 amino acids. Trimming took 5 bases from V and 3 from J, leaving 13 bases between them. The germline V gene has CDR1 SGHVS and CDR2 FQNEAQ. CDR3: CASSVRGVDTEAFF. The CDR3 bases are TGTGCCAGCAGCGTCAGGGGAGTTGACACTGAAGCTTTCTTT.

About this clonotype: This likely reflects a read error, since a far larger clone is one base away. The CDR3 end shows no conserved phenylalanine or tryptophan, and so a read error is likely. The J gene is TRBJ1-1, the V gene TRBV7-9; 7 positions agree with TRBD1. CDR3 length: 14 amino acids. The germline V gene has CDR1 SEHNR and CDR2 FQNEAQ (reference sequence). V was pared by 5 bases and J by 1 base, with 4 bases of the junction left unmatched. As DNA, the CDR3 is TGTGCCAGCAGCCCGGGACAGCGGAACACTGAAGCTTTCCTT. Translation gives CASSPGQRNTEAFL.

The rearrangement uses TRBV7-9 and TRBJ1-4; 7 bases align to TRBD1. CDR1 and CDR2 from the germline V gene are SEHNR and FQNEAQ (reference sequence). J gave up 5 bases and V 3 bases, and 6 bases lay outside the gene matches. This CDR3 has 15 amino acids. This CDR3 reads CASSLGGQLNEKLFF. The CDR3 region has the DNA TGTGCCAGCAGCTTGGGGGGACAGCTAAATGAAAAACTGTTTTTT.

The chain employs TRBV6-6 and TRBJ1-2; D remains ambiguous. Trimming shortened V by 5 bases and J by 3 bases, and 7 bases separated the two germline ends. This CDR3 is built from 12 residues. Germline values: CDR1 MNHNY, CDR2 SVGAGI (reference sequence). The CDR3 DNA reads TGTGCCAGCAGTGCGGTCGACTATGGCTACACCTTC. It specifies CASSAVDYGYTF.

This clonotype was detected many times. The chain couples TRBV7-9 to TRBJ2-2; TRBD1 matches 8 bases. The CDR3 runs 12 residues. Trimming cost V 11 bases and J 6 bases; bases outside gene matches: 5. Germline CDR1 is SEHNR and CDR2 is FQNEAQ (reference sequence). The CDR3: CAADREAGELFF. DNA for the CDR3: TGTGCCGCGGACAGGGAGGCCGGGGAGCTGTTTTTT. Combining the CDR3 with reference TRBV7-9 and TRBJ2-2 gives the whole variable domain DTGVSQNPRHKITKRGQNVTFRCDPISEHNRLYWYRQTLGQGPEFLTYFQNEAQLEKSRLLSDRFSAERPKGSFSTLEIQRTEQGDSAMYLCAADREAGELFFGEGSRLTVL.

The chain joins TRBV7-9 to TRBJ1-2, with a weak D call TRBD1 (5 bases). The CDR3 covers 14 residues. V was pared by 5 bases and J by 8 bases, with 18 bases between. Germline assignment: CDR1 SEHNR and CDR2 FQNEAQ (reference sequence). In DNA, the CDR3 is TGTGCCAGCAGCCTGGGGGGGACCTATAGCGGCTACACCTTC. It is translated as CASSLGGTYSGYTF.

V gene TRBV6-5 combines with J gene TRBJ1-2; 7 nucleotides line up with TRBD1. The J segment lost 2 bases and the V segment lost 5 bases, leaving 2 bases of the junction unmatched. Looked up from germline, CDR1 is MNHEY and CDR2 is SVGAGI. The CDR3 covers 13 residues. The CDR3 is CASSVRGNYGYTF. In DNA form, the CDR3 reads TGTGCCAGCAGTGTCAGGGGGAACTATGGCTACACCTTC.

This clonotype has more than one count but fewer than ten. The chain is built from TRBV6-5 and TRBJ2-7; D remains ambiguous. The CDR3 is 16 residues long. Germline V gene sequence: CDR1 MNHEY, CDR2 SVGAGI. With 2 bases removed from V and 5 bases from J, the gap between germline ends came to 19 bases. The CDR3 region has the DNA TGTGCCAGCAGTTACAACGTCGGCCGAACCTTCGACGAGCAGTACTTC. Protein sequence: CASSYNVGRTFDEQYF.

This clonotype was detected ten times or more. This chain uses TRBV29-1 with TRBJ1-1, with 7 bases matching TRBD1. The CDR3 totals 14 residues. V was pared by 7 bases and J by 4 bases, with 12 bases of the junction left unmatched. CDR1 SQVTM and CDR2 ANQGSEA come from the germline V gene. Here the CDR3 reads CSALRQGEVTEAFF. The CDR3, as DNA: TGCAGCGCCCTGAGACAGGGCGAGGTCACTGAAGCTTTCTTT.

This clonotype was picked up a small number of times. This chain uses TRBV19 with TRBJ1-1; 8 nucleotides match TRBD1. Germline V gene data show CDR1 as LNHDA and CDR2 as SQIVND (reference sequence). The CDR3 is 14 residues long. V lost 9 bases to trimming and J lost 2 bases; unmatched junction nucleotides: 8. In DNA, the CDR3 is TGTGCCAGCGGGACAGGTCCTACAAACACTGAAGCTTTCTTT. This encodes CASGTGPTNTEAFF. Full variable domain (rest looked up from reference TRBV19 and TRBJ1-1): DGGITQSPKYLFRKEGQNVTLSCEQNLNHDAMYWYRQDPGQGLRLIYYSQIVNDFQKGDIAEGYSVSREKKESFPLTVTSAQKNPTAFYLCASGTGPTNTEAFFGQGTRLTVV.

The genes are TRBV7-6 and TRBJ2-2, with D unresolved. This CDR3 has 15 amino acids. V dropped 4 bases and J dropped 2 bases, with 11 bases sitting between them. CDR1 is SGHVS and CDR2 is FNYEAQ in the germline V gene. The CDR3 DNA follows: TGTGCCAGCAGCTCCCTAGTCAGAAACACCGGGGAGCTGTTTTTT. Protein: CASSSLVRNTGELFF.

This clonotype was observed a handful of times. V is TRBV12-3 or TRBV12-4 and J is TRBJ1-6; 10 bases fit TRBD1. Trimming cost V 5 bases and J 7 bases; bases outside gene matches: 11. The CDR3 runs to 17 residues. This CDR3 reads CASSPYGTGEGNSPLHF. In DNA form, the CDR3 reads TGTGCCAGCAGTCCCTACGGGACAGGGGAAGGAAATTCACCCCTCCACTTT.